The 13 T cell receptor beta chains below all came from one sample that was sequenced in a study of OX40 agonist ivuxolimab in advanced cancers. This table comes from immunoSEQ multiplex PCR, and its TCRdb copy is limited to in-frame clones, with some not included. The repertoire has under 100,000 clones, around nine tenths of them found once; the top ten carry about 0.63%. The sequenced sample was CD4+ or CD8+ T cells sorted from blood, obtained in a trial of the OX40 agonist ivuxolimab. The receptors were sampled from an adult with an advanced solid tumor such as melanoma, head and neck, liver or kidney cancer.

The chain has TRBV6-1 and TRBJ2-2; D unresolved. The V gene's germline CDR1 is MNHNS and CDR2 SASEGT. V lost 6 bases, J lost 7 bases, and 15 bases lay in between. The CDR3 runs 14 residues. CDR3 coding DNA: TGTGCCAGCAGAAAACAAGGGCCTGTCGGGGAGCTGTTTTTT. Amino acids: CASRKQGPVGELFF.

V usage is TRBV19 and J usage is TRBJ2-7; D unresolved. With 3 bases removed from V and 4 bases from J, the gap between germline ends came to 7 bases. CDR1 LNHDA and CDR2 SQIVND come from the germline V gene (reference sequence). The length of the CDR3 is 12 residues. The CDR3 protein is CASSIWGYEQYF. The CDR3 bases are TGTGCCAGTAGTATTTGGGGTTACGAGCAGTACTTC. The variable domain in full, with the rest retrieved from reference TRBV19 and TRBJ2-7, is DGGITQSPKYLFRKEGQNVTLSCEQNLNHDAMYWYRQDPGQGLRLIYYSQIVNDFQKGDIAEGYSVSREKKESFPLTVTSAQKNPTAFYLCASSIWGYEQYFGPGTRLTVT.

CDR3 protein: CSVAGTGDEKLFF. CDR3 nucleotides: TGCAGCGTGGCCGGGACAGGGGATGAAAAACTGTTTTTT. V usage is TRBV29-1 and J usage is TRBJ1-4; 10 positions match TRBD1. V trimming: 6 bases; J trimming: 6 bases; junction bases outside the gene matches: 4. This CDR3 contains 13 residues. Germline-derived CDR1 and CDR2 are SQVTM and ANQGSEA.

The V call is TRBV5-1, the J call TRBJ2-7; tentatively, D is TRBD1 or TRBD2 (5 bases each). This CDR3 is 15 amino acids long. Per germline, CDR1 SGHRS and CDR2 YFSETQ. V gave up 1 base and J gave up 0 bases, with 11 bases separating them. The CDR3 coding sequence is TGCGCCAGCAGCTTGCGCAGGGACCTCTCCTACGAGCAGTACTTC. The encoded protein is CASSLRRDLSYEQYF.

The chain combines TRBV11-2 with TRBJ1-4; D unclear. Germline loops: CDR1 SGHAT, CDR2 FQNNGV. V was clipped by 1 base and J by 8 bases, with 5 bases between them. CDR3 length: 12 residues. The CDR3 spells CASSLVGEKLFF. The CDR3 region has the DNA TGTGCCAGCAGCTTAGTCGGCGAAAAACTGTTTTTT.

The J gene is TRBJ1-5, the V gene TRBV2, with D unresolved. Trimming took off 7 bases at V and 2 bases at J, with 9 bases between the two ends. Germline loops: CDR1 SNHLY, CDR2 FYNNEI. This CDR3 comprises 13 residues. Here the CDR3 reads CASNNDGNQPQHF. CDR3 DNA sequence: TGTGCCAGCAATAACGACGGCAATCAGCCCCAGCATTTT. Full variable domain (missing parts from reference TRBV2 and TRBJ1-5): EPEVTQTPSHQVTQMGQEVILRCVPISNHLYFYWYRQILGQKVEFLVSFYNNEISEKSEIFDDQFSVERPDGSNFTLKIRSTKLEDSAMYFCASNNDGNQPQHFGDGTRLSIL.

The chain combines TRBV6-1 with TRBJ2-2; no firm D call. The CDR3 runs to 14 residues. Germline lookup yields CDR1 MNHNS and CDR2 SASEGT. Trimming took 4 bases from V and 1 from J, leaving 7 bases between them. Written as DNA, the CDR3 is TGTGCCAGCAGTGCACAGAAGAACACCGGGGAGCTGTTTTTT. Protein product: CASSAQKNTGELFF.

There are a few counts of this clone. The chain employs TRBV10-1 and TRBJ1-1; 8 bases map to TRBD1. The CDR3 runs to 13 residues. CDR1 and CDR2 (germline): WNHNN, SYGVQD (reference sequence). The J segment lost 3 bases and the V segment lost 6 bases, leaving 3 bases of the junction unmatched. As DNA, the CDR3 is TGCGCCAGCAGGACAGGGGTGGACACTGAAGCTTTCTTT. Translated, it gives CASRTGVDTEAFF.

The CDR3 loop reads CASSRKGTLGEKLFF. The CDR3 coding sequence is TGTGCCAGCAGCCGAAAAGGGACGTTGGGTGAAAAACTGTTTTTT. The chain uses TRBV14 and TRBJ1-4; a weak D match, TRBD1 (5 bases). The ends were cut back, 4 bases at V and 7 bases at J, with 16 bases in the middle. This CDR3 has 15 residues. From germline, CDR1 is SGHDN and CDR2 FVKESK.

This chain joins TRBV18 and TRBJ2-3, with 7 bases lining up with TRBD2. CDR1 and CDR2 (germline): KGHSH, LQKENI. The CDR3 covers 14 residues. The V and J ends lost 5 bases and 3 bases, in that order; junction bases with no gene match: 5. CDR3 DNA sequence: TGTGCCAGCTCAAGCGGGATTGAGACAGATACGCAGTATTTT. Translated, it gives CASSSGIETDTQYF.

Remarks on this clone: Other DNA sequences in this specimen translate into the identical CDR3. J is TRBJ2-5 and V is TRBV30, with D unresolved. V was trimmed by 3 bases and J by 3 bases, leaving 5 bases between them. Germline V gene sequence: CDR1 GTSNPN, CDR2 SVGIG (reference sequence). CDR3 length: 11 amino acids. The CDR3 sequence: CAWSLKETQYF. The DNA of the CDR3 is TGTGCCTGGAGCCTAAAAGAGACCCAGTACTTC.

This sequence joins TRBV4-1 and TRBJ2-2; 7 positions match TRBD2. CDR1 and CDR2 from the germline V gene are MGHRA and YSYEKL. The length of the CDR3 is 16 residues. After removal of 1 base from V and 0 bases from J, the junction contained 2 bases not matched to a gene. The CDR3 here is CASSQAGLANTGELFF. CDR3 coding DNA: TGCGCCAGCAGCCAAGCAGGACTAGCGAACACCGGGGAGCTGTTTTTT.

The chain employs TRBV4-1 and TRBJ2-1, with a possible D match to TRBD2 (6 bases). V dropped 1 base and J dropped 0 bases, with 16 bases sitting between them. Germline V gene lookup returns CDR1 MGHRA and CDR2 YSYEKL. The CDR3 runs to 18 residues. CDR3 DNA sequence: TGCGCCAGCAGCCAAGTTGCGGCGGGACGAAGCTCCTACAATGAGCAGTTCTTC. It specifies CASSQVAAGRSSYNEQFF.